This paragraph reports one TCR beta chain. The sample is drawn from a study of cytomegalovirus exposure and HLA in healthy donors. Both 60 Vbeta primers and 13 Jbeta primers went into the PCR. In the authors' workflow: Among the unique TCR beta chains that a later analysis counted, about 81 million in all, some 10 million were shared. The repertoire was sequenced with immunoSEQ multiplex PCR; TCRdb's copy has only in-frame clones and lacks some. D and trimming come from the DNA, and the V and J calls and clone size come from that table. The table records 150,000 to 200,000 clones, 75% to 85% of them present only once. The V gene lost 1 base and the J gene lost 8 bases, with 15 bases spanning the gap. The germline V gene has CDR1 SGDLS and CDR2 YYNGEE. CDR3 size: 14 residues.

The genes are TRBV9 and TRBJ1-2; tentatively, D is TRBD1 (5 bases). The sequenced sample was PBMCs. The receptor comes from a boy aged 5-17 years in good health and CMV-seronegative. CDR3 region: CASSVNYRSGGYTF. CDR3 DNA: TGTGCCAGCAGCGTAAATTACAGGTCGGGCGGCTACACCTTC.